The T cell receptor (beta chain) described here comes from a study of blood T cell repertoires in COVID-19. The wider study: PBMCs, B-cell-depleted T cells, or T cells were the source of the cDNA or gDNA that made up the material.

CDR1 is SGHTA, CDR2 FQGTGA, per germline. V shed 3 bases and J 6 bases; nucleotides not matched to a gene: 11. CDR3 size: 17 residues. Under the authors' procedure: Amplification from reference gene primers served as the basis for estimated nucleated cell counts. Method: immunoSEQ multiplex PCR; TCRdb's copy keeps in-frame clones and lacks some. V and J calls and clone size follow that table, whereas D and trimming were derived from the DNA. Seen here are about 240,000 clones, 88% observed once, and the top ten hold 0.95% to 1%. The sequence derives from a woman aged 40 to 49 who had recovered from COVID-19. The source material was peripheral blood. The gene calls are TRBV7-3 and TRBJ2-2, with 9 bases lining up with TRBD2. CDR3 sequence reads: CASSFPLAGGPAGELFF. The CDR3 DNA sequence: TGTGCCAGCAGCTTCCCGTTGGCGGGAGGGCCGGCCGGGGAGCTGTTTTTT.